These T cell receptor beta chains were read from a single sample in a study of CD8+ T cells in alopecia areata. This table comes from immunoSEQ multiplex PCR, and its TCRdb copy is limited to in-frame clones, with some not included. The table lists about 180,000 clones, roughly 65% of them singletons. The material sequenced was CD4+ T cells sorted from blood, taken at week 0. Receptors were obtained from a human donor with alopecia areata. Each CDR3 is given without its conserved first and last residue. D genes are given only for firm matches.

j_call d_call v_call cdr3_aa
TRBJ1-6 NA TRBV30 AWSAGEGPLH
TRBJ1-1 TRBD1 TRBV6-1 ASGSYPTGDTEAF
TRBJ2-2 NA TRBV30 AWRRRGTGELF
TRBJ1-6 NA TRBV7-2 ASSLEHRLGVSPLH
TRBJ2-5 TRBD1 TRBV7-2 ASSLRDSVY
TRBJ2-7 TRBD1 TRBV9 ASSVGDSSYEQY
TRBJ2-6 TRBD1 TRBV27 ASSLSTGGAFGANVLT
TRBJ2-5 TRBD1 TRBV29-1 SATGGETQY
TRBJ2-6 NA TRBV29-1 SVEEIKSFSGANVLT
NA NA TRBV20-1 SARLLYEQY
TRBJ1-2 NA TRBV29-1 SVSGRVGYGYT
TRBJ2-7 TRBD1 TRBV15 ATSRGRGNEQY
TRBJ1-2 NA TRBV27 ASSLSQGGNYGYT
TRBJ2-3 NA TRBV5-1 ASSLRGVETDTQY
TRBJ1-5 NA TRBV5-6 ASSLANQPQH
TRBJ1-1 NA TRBV29-1 SVGGRTEAF
TRBJ1-2 NA TRBV7-2 ASSLLADPNYGYT
TRBJ1-6 TRBD1 TRBV30 AWSRYGTGGSPLH
TRBJ2-5 NA TRBV7-3 ASSRVSGETQY
TRBJ2-3 TRBD1 TRBV2 ASSETGISPDTQY
TRBJ1-1 NA TRBV7-9 ASSYGWNTEAF
TRBJ1-5 TRBD1 TRBV30 AWSEGATNQPQH
TRBJ2-1 NA TRBV7-2 ASSLVGEQF
TRBJ1-2 NA TRBV30 ARGNGPTSNYGYT